Listed below are T cell receptor beta chains from one sample, sequenced in a study of blood T cell repertoires in COVID-19. The data were produced by immunoSEQ multiplex PCR, yet TCRdb's version contains in-frame clones alone and is incomplete. This sample has some 260,000 clones, with 88% found just once. Sequenced: peripheral blood. These receptors came from a woman aged 40 to 55 who had recovered from COVID-19. CDR3s include the opening cysteine and the closing phenylalanine or tryptophan. Each record gives: CDR3 protein, CDR3 DNA, clone size, J gene, V gene, CDR3 length, D gene. The D gene is left open where the match is weak. Where a row states a size, it is once, few, many or the class of an expanded clone; other rows omit it.

CDR3 protein: CASSPDRRNIQYF
CDR3 DNA: TGTGCCAGCAGTCCGGACAGGCGAAACATTCAGTACTTC
clone size: NA
J gene: TRBJ2-4
V gene: TRBV12-3/TRBV12-4
CDR3 length: 13
D gene: TRBD1

CDR3 protein: CASTLPPGSSYNEQFF
CDR3 DNA: TGTGCCAGCACCCTTCCCCCGGGGAGCTCCTACAATGAGCAGTTCTTC
clone size: NA
J gene: TRBJ2-1
V gene: TRBV7-6
CDR3 length: 16
D gene: NA

CDR3 protein: CASSARGHSSYEQYF
CDR3 DNA: TGTGCCAGCAGTGCCAGGGGGCATAGCTCCTACGAGCAGTACTTC
clone size: NA
J gene: TRBJ2-7
V gene: TRBV27
CDR3 length: 15
D gene: TRBD1

CDR3 protein: CASSGQGGDYGYTF
CDR3 DNA: TGTGCCAGCAGTGGACAGGGTGGAGACTATGGCTACACCTTC
clone size: NA
J gene: TRBJ1-2
V gene: TRBV27
CDR3 length: 14
D gene: TRBD1

CDR3 protein: CASSLPGEPQHF
CDR3 DNA: TGTGCCAGCAGCTTACCGGGAGAGCCCCAGCATTTT
clone size: NA
J gene: TRBJ1-5
V gene: TRBV7-9
CDR3 length: 12
D gene: NA

CDR3 protein: CASSPTGGGNTIYF
CDR3 DNA: TGTGCCAGTAGCCCAACAGGGGGAGGAAACACCATATATTTT
clone size: NA
J gene: TRBJ1-3
V gene: TRBV19
CDR3 length: 14
D gene: TRBD1

CDR3 protein: CASSIRRSPSTDTQYF
CDR3 DNA: TGTGCCAGTAGTATTAGAAGGAGCCCGAGCACAGATACGCAGTATTTT
clone size: NA
J gene: TRBJ2-3
V gene: TRBV19
CDR3 length: 16
D gene: NA

CDR3 protein: CASSLIGGRDTQYF
CDR3 DNA: TGTGCCAGCAGCTTAATCGGGGGGCGGGATACGCAGTATTTT
clone size: NA
J gene: TRBJ2-3
V gene: TRBV13
CDR3 length: 14
D gene: NA

CDR3 protein: CSVVRRGANTEAFF
CDR3 DNA: TGCAGCGTTGTCCGCCGGGGGGCGAACACTGAAGCTTTCTTT
clone size: NA
J gene: TRBJ1-1
V gene: TRBV29-1
CDR3 length: 14
D gene: NA

CDR3 protein: CATSRDRVVTEAFF
CDR3 DNA: TGTGCCACCAGCAGAGACAGGGTAGTCACTGAAGCTTTCTTT
clone size: NA
J gene: TRBJ1-1
V gene: TRBV15
CDR3 length: 14
D gene: NA

CDR3 protein: CSVEEGGGSRGPYF
CDR3 DNA: TGCAGCGTTGAGGAGGGAGGAGGGAGTCGGGGCCCGTACTTC
clone size: NA
J gene: TRBJ2-5
V gene: TRBV29-1
CDR3 length: 14
D gene: NA

CDR3 protein: CASRPPLAGSNTGELFF
CDR3 DNA: TGCGCCAGCAGACCCCCCTTAGCGGGATCGAACACCGGGGAGCTGTTTTTT
clone size: NA
J gene: TRBJ2-2
V gene: TRBV5-1
CDR3 length: 17
D gene: TRBD2

CDR3 protein: CASTGGAGYGYTF
CDR3 DNA: TGCGCCAGCACCGGGGGAGCGGGCTATGGCTACACCTTC
clone size: NA
J gene: TRBJ1-2
V gene: TRBV5-1
CDR3 length: 13
D gene: NA

CDR3 protein: CASSDGQGGWRETQYF
CDR3 DNA: TGTGCCAGCAGTGATGGTCAGGGGGGTTGGAGGGAGACCCAGTACTTC
clone size: NA
J gene: TRBJ2-5
V gene: TRBV2
CDR3 length: 16
D gene: NA

CDR3 protein: CATSDWGLAGPRDTQYF
CDR3 DNA: TGTGCCACCAGTGATTGGGGACTAGCGGGGCCCCGAGATACGCAGTATTTT
clone size: NA
J gene: TRBJ2-3
V gene: TRBV24-1
CDR3 length: 17
D gene: TRBD2

CDR3 protein: CASSSPWGQGARGELFF
CDR3 DNA: TGTGCCAGCAGCTCCCCCTGGGGGCAGGGGGCACGGGGGGAGCTGTTTTTT
clone size: NA
J gene: TRBJ2-2
V gene: TRBV7-8
CDR3 length: 17
D gene: TRBD1

CDR3 protein: CASSTASGSADTQYF
CDR3 DNA: TGTGCCAGCAGCACCGCTAGCGGGTCGGCGGATACGCAGTATTTT
clone size: NA
J gene: TRBJ2-3
V gene: TRBV7-9
CDR3 length: 15
D gene: TRBD2

CDR3 protein: CASSLVGGRGETQYF
CDR3 DNA: TGTGCCAGCAGCTTGGTGGGCGGGAGAGGAGAGACCCAGTACTTC
clone size: NA
J gene: TRBJ2-5
V gene: TRBV7-3
CDR3 length: 15
D gene: TRBD2

CDR3 protein: CASSLDVAPMTGELFF
CDR3 DNA: TGTGCCAGCAGCTTAGATGTGGCCCCAATGACCGGGGAGCTGTTTTTT
clone size: NA
J gene: TRBJ2-2
V gene: TRBV11-2
CDR3 length: 16
D gene: NA

CDR3 protein: CASSQLAGVGDTQYF
CDR3 DNA: TGTGCCAGCAGCCAGCTAGCGGGAGTCGGGGATACGCAGTATTTT
clone size: NA
J gene: TRBJ2-3
V gene: TRBV3-1/TRBV3-2
CDR3 length: 15
D gene: TRBD2

CDR3 protein: CASSLPAGKETQYF
CDR3 DNA: TGCGCCAGCAGCTTGCCAGCGGGGAAAGAGACCCAGTACTTC
clone size: once
J gene: TRBJ2-5
V gene: TRBV5-1
CDR3 length: 14
D gene: TRBD2

CDR3 protein: CASSLLAGGPGDEQFF
CDR3 DNA: TGTGCCAGCAGCTTACTAGCGGGAGGGCCCGGGGATGAGCAGTTCTTC
clone size: NA
J gene: TRBJ2-1
V gene: TRBV7-9
CDR3 length: 16
D gene: TRBD2

CDR3 protein: CATSRDRAGGHEQFF
CDR3 DNA: TGTGCCACCAGCAGAGATCGGGCAGGGGGGCATGAGCAGTTCTTC
clone size: NA
J gene: TRBJ2-1
V gene: TRBV15
CDR3 length: 15
D gene: NA

CDR3 protein: CSVVPTSGRSHEQYF
CDR3 DNA: TGCAGCGTCGTACCGACTAGCGGGAGGTCCCACGAGCAGTACTTC
clone size: NA
J gene: TRBJ2-7
V gene: TRBV29-1
CDR3 length: 15
D gene: TRBD2

CDR3 protein: CASSESWNSPLHF
CDR3 DNA: TGTGCCAGCAGTGAGAGTTGGAATTCACCCCTCCACTTT
clone size: NA
J gene: TRBJ1-6
V gene: TRBV2
CDR3 length: 13
D gene: NA

CDR3 protein: CASSPTYEQYF
CDR3 DNA: TGTGCCAGCAGCCCCACCTACGAGCAGTACTTC
clone size: NA
J gene: TRBJ2-7
V gene: TRBV2
CDR3 length: 11
D gene: NA

CDR3 protein: CASSIGAAGGGSTDTQYF
CDR3 DNA: TGTGCCAGTAGTATAGGGGCCGCAGGGGGCGGGAGCACAGATACGCAGTATTTT
clone size: NA
J gene: TRBJ2-3
V gene: TRBV19
CDR3 length: 18
D gene: TRBD1

CDR3 protein: CASSPLAGGPDEQYF
CDR3 DNA: TGTGCCAGCAGCCCACTAGCGGGAGGGCCGGACGAGCAGTACTTC
clone size: NA
J gene: TRBJ2-7
V gene: TRBV6-5
CDR3 length: 15
D gene: TRBD2

CDR3 protein: CASSEAGRALGELFF
CDR3 DNA: TGTGCCAGCAGTGAGGCCGGGAGGGCCCTCGGGGAGCTGTTTTTT
clone size: NA
J gene: TRBJ2-2
V gene: TRBV2
CDR3 length: 15
D gene: TRBD2

CDR3 protein: CASPIQGVHLADTQYF
CDR3 DNA: TGTGCCAGCCCAATCCAGGGTGTCCACTTGGCAGATACGCAGTATTTT
clone size: NA
J gene: TRBJ2-3
V gene: TRBV19
CDR3 length: 16
D gene: NA

CDR3 protein: CSVPGRREQFF
CDR3 DNA: TGCAGTGTTCCGGGGAGGCGGGAGCAGTTCTTC
clone size: NA
J gene: TRBJ2-1
V gene: TRBV20-1
CDR3 length: 11
D gene: NA

CDR3 protein: CASSIAPGAQPQHF
CDR3 DNA: TGTGCCAGTAGTATAGCCCCAGGGGCGCAGCCCCAGCATTTT
clone size: NA
J gene: TRBJ1-5
V gene: TRBV19
CDR3 length: 14
D gene: NA

CDR3 protein: CASSPVGGGYNSPLHF
CDR3 DNA: TGTGCCAGCAGCCCCGTTGGGGGGGGCTATAATTCACCCCTCCACTTT
clone size: NA
J gene: TRBJ1-6
V gene: TRBV14
CDR3 length: 16
D gene: NA

CDR3 protein: CASSLAPGGHTDTQYF
CDR3 DNA: TGTGCCAGCAGCTTAGCACCGGGGGGGCACACAGATACGCAGTATTTT
clone size: once
J gene: TRBJ2-3
V gene: TRBV7-8
CDR3 length: 16
D gene: TRBD2

CDR3 protein: CASSPGLADTGELFF
CDR3 DNA: TGCGCCAGCAGCCCGGGACTAGCGGACACCGGGGAGCTGTTTTTT
clone size: NA
J gene: TRBJ2-2
V gene: TRBV4-1
CDR3 length: 15
D gene: TRBD2

CDR3 protein: CASSLGPTGGPGDEQFF
CDR3 DNA: TGTGCCAGCAGCTTAGGCCCCACGGGAGGGCCTGGGGATGAGCAGTTCTTC
clone size: NA
J gene: TRBJ2-1
V gene: TRBV7-6
CDR3 length: 17
D gene: TRBD2

CDR3 protein: CASSQVDLGLAGGNEQFF
CDR3 DNA: TGCGCCAGCAGCCAAGTCGACCTGGGACTAGCGGGAGGAAATGAGCAGTTCTTC
clone size: NA
J gene: TRBJ2-1
V gene: TRBV4-1
CDR3 length: 18
D gene: TRBD2

CDR3 protein: CASSKGGSRQWLRRSNQPQHF
CDR3 DNA: TGTGCCAGCAGCAAAGGGGGCAGCCGACAATGGCTTCGTCGTAGCAATCAGCCCCAGCATTTT
clone size: once
J gene: TRBJ1-5
V gene: TRBV21-1
CDR3 length: 21
D gene: NA

CDR3 protein: CASSIGGTSQETQYF
CDR3 DNA: TGTGCCAGTAGTATCGGAGGGACTAGCCAAGAGACCCAGTACTTC
clone size: NA
J gene: TRBJ2-5
V gene: TRBV19
CDR3 length: 15
D gene: TRBD2

CDR3 protein: CASSLALAGVNTGELFF
CDR3 DNA: TGCGCCAGCAGCTTGGCCTTGGCAGGCGTTAACACCGGGGAGCTGTTTTTT
clone size: NA
J gene: TRBJ2-2
V gene: TRBV5-1
CDR3 length: 17
D gene: NA

CDR3 protein: CASKKWAGTINSPLHF
CDR3 DNA: TGTGCCAGCAAAAAATGGGCCGGGACAATTAATTCACCCCTCCACTTT
clone size: NA
J gene: TRBJ1-6
V gene: TRBV27
CDR3 length: 16
D gene: NA

CDR3 protein: CASSQDTGTGGEFF
CDR3 DNA: TGTGCCAGCAGCCAAGATACAGGGACAGGGGGCGAGTTCTTC
clone size: NA
J gene: TRBJ2-1
V gene: TRBV4-2
CDR3 length: 14
D gene: TRBD1

CDR3 protein: CASSQRLELEQYF
CDR3 DNA: TGTGCCAGCAGCCAGCGACTAGAGCTCGAGCAGTACTTC
clone size: NA
J gene: TRBJ2-7
V gene: TRBV9
CDR3 length: 13
D gene: NA

CDR3 protein: CASSPGGTMVVF
CDR3 DNA: TGTGCCAGCAGCCCGGGGGGGACCATGGTTGTCTTC
clone size: NA
J gene: TRBJ2-7
V gene: TRBV9
CDR3 length: 12
D gene: TRBD2

CDR3 protein: CASSPPGNYGYTF
CDR3 DNA: TGCGCCAGCAGCCCCCCGGGGAACTATGGCTACACCTTC
clone size: NA
J gene: TRBJ1-2
V gene: TRBV5-1
CDR3 length: 13
D gene: NA

CDR3 protein: CAISESQGELFF
CDR3 DNA: TGTGCCATCAGTGAGTCTCAGGGGGAGCTGTTTTTT
clone size: once
J gene: TRBJ2-2
V gene: TRBV10-3
CDR3 length: 12
D gene: NA